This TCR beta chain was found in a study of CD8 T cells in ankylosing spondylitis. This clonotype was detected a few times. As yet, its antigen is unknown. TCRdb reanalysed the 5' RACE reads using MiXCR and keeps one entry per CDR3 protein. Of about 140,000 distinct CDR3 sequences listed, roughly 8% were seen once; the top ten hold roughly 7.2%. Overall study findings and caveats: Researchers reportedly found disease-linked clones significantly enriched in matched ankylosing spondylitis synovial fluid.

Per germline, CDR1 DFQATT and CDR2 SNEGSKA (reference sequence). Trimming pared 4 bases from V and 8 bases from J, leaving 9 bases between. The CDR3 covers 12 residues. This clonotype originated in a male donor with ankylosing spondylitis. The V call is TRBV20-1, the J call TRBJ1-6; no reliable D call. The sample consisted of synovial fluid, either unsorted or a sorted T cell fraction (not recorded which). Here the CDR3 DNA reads TGCAGTGCTATGAGCGGCGATTCACCCCTCCACTTT. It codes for CSAMSGDSPLHF.